The clone carrying this T cell receptor (beta chain) showed up just once. The antigen is undetermined. The ends lost 5 bases at V and 5 bases at J; junction bases unmatched: 4. The length of the CDR3 is 14 residues. The V gene's germline CDR1 is SGHRS and CDR2 YFSETQ. Sequencing was performed with immunoSEQ multiplex PCR; in TCRdb, only in-frame clones are kept and a portion is missing. The data hold some 150,000 clones, with 80% to 90% observed a single time. These data come from a study of radiation and T cells in renal cell carcinoma. Study-wide points: Top tumor clonotypes rose in blood 2 weeks post-radiation, then contracted. Baseline intratumoral clonotype presence is unknown without pretreatment biopsies.

Sample time point: blood 2 weeks post-SBRT. As to treatment: 15 Gy SBRT to primary tumor, nephrectomy 4 weeks later. The patient's renal cell carcinoma had clear cell pathology. This receptor was taken from a woman aged 45-60 years with renal cell carcinoma. The V gene is TRBV5-1, the J gene TRBJ1-4, with 9 positions matching TRBD1. Sequenced material: blood, taken from a patient whose treatment included radiotherapy and nephrectomy. CDR3 coding DNA: TGCGCCAGCAGTACTGGACAGGGGAATGAAAAACTGTTTTTT. It translates to CASSTGQGNEKLFF.